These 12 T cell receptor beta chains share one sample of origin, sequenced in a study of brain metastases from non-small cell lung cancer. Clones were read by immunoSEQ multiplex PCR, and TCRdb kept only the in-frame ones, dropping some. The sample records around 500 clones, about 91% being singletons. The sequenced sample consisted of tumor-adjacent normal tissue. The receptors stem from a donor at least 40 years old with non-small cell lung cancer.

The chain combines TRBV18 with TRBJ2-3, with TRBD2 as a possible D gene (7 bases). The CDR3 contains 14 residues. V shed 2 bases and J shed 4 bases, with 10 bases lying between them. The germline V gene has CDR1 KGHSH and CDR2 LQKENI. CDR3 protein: CASSPGRGSDTQYF. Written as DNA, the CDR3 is TGTGCCAGCTCACCAGGGAGGGGGTCAGATACGCAGTATTTT.

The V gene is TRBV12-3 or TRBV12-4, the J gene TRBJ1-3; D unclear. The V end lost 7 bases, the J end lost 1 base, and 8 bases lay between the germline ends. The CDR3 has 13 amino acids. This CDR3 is CASKMGSGNTIYF. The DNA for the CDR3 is TGTGCCAGCAAGATGGGGTCTGGAAACACCATATATTTT.

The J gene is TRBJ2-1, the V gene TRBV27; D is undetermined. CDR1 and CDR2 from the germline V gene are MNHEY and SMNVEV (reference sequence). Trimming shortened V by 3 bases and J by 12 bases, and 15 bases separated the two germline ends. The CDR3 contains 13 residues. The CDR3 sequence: CASSFRTNSGQFF. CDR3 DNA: TGTGCCAGCAGTTTCCGGACCAATTCAGGGCAGTTCTTC.

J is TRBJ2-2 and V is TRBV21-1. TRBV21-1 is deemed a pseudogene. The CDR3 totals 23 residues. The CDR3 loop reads CASSKVVTCWRTITRANTGELFF. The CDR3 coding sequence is TGTGCCAGCAGCAAAGTAGTGACATGCTGGAGGACAATTACGCGCGCGAACACCGGGGAGCTGTTTTTT.

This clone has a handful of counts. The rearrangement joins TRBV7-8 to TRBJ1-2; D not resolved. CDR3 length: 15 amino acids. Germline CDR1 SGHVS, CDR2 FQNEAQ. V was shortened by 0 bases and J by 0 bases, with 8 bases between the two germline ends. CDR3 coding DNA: TGTGCCAGCAGCTTAGCGGAGGGAGCTAACTATGGCTACACCTTC. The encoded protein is CASSLAEGANYGYTF.

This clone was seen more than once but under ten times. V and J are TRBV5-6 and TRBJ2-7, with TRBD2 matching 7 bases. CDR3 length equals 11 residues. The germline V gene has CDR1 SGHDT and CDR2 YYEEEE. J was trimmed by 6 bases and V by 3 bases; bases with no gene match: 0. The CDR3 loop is CASSSGGEQYF. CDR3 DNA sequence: TGTGCCAGCAGCTCGGGGGGCGAGCAGTACTTC.

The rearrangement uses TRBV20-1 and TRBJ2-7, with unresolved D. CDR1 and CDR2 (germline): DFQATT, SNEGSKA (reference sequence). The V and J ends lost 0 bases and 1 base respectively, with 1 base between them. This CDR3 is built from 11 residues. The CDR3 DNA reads TGCAGTGCTAGAGATTCCTACGAGCAGTACTTC. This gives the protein CSARDSYEQYF.

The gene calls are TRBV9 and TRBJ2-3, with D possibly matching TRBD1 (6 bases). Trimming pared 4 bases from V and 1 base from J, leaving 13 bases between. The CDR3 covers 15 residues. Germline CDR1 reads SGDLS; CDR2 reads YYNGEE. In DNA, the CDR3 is TGTGCCAGCAGCACCGGGACACCCGGCACAGATACGCAGTATTTT. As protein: CASSTGTPGTDTQYF. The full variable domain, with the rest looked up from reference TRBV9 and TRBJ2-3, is DSGVTQTPKHLITATGQRVTLRCSPRSGDLSVYWYQQSLDQGLQFLIQYYNGEERAKGNILERFSAQQFPDLHSELNLSSLELGDSALYFCASSTGTPGTDTQYFGPGTRLTVL.

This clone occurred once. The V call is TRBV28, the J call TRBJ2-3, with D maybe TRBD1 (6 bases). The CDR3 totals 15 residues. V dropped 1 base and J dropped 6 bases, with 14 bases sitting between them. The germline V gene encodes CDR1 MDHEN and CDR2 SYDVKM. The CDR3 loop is CASSLSSTGSDTQYF. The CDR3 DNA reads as TGTGCCAGCAGTTTATCTTCAACAGGGTCGGATACGCAGTATTTT.

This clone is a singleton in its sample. DNA of the CDR3: TGTGCCAGCAGCCTGCCACACCGGCCCCCCTACGAGCAGTACTTC. Protein: CASSLPHRPPYEQYF. This chain connects TRBV14 to TRBJ2-7; no firm D call. This CDR3 region has 15 residues. Germline assignment: CDR1 SGHDN and CDR2 FVKESK. The V end lost 4 bases, the J end lost 2 bases, and 15 bases lay between the germline ends.

CDR3 sequence (DNA): TGTGCCAGCAGTTCGGGGGGGTACTATGGCTACACCTTC. Translated: CASSSGGYYGYTF. The chain carries TRBV12-3 or TRBV12-4 and TRBJ1-2; possible D gene TRBD1, 5 bases. The CDR3 totals 13 residues. The V end lost 4 bases, the J end lost 3 bases, and 9 bases lay between the germline ends.

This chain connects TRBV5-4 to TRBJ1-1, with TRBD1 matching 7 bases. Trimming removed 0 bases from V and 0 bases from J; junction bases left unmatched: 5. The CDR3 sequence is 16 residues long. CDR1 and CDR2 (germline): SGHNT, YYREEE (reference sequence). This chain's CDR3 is CASSLGRGLMNTEAFF. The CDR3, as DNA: TGTGCCAGCAGCTTGGGAAGGGGGCTAATGAACACTGAAGCTTTCTTT.